These 15 T cell receptor beta chains were sequenced from one sample in a study of radiotherapy plus CTLA-4 blockade in lung cancer. Libraries were prepared by immunoSEQ multiplex PCR; TCRdb keeps only in-frame clonotypes and omits some of them. The sample includes about 60,000 clones, 77% seen only once; the top ten take approximately 4.3%. Sequencing used peripheral blood, obtained from a patient treated with radiotherapy plus ipilimumab. These receptors came from a human donor with non-small cell lung cancer who had a partial response to radiotherapy plus ipilimumab.

The chain joins TRBV6-1 to TRBJ2-5; 7 bases agree with TRBD2. The CDR3 is 15 amino acids. Germline CDR1 is MNHNS and CDR2 is SASEGT. J lost 5 bases, V lost 4 bases, and 10 bases had no gene match. CDR3 sequence (DNA): TGTGCCAGCAGTGTCCGTGGGGGGGGATGGGAGACCCAGTACTTC. The encoded protein is CASSVRGGGWETQYF.

V and J are TRBV6-1 and TRBJ1-5, with 9 positions matching TRBD1. V was pared by 4 bases and J by 0 bases, with 4 bases of the junction left unmatched. The CDR3 runs to 16 residues. The germline V gene has CDR1 MNHNS and CDR2 SASEGT. The CDR3 sequence is CASSGTGGYSNQPQHF. CDR3 bases: TGTGCCAGCAGTGGAACAGGGGGCTATAGCAATCAGCCCCAGCATTTT.

The chain links TRBV19 to TRBJ2-7; perhaps TRBD2 as D (5 bases). The CDR3 is 13 amino acids. Germline values: CDR1 LNHDA, CDR2 SQIVND (reference sequence). Trimming cost V 9 bases and J 5 bases, with 17 bases left between them. Here the CDR3 reads CASPPGTRHEQYF. CDR3 coding DNA: TGTGCCAGCCCGCCGGGAACGAGGCACGAGCAGTACTTC.

This chain connects TRBV2 to TRBJ1-2; TRBD1 is a possible D gene (6 bases). Germline CDR1 and CDR2: SNHLY and FYNNEI. This CDR3 is built from 11 residues. Trimming stripped 8 bases from V and 5 bases from J, with 9 bases between. The CDR3 loop reads CASGQLYGYTF. The CDR3 DNA reads as TGTGCCAGCGGACAGCTTTATGGCTACACCTTC.

The chain is built from TRBV27 and TRBJ2-7, with TRBD1 matching over 10 bases. The V and J ends lost 5 bases and 3 bases, in that order; junction bases with no gene match: 4. CDR3 length: 14 amino acids. Germline assignment: CDR1 MNHEY and CDR2 SMNVEV (reference sequence). As DNA, the CDR3 is TGTGCCAGCAGTAGTGGGGACAGGGGCTACGAGCAGTACTTC. Its protein product is CASSSGDRGYEQYF.

The chain is built from TRBV7-6 and TRBJ1-2, with unresolved D. The V end was cut by 1 base, the J end by 2 bases, with 11 bases between. There are 15 residues in the CDR3. Germline values: CDR1 SGHVS, CDR2 FNYEAQ. This CDR3 reads CASSLVASRNYGYTF. The DNA for the CDR3 is TGTGCCAGCAGCTTAGTTGCGTCTCGGAACTATGGCTACACCTTC.

The chain couples TRBV19 to TRBJ1-1; D is unresolved. Germline CDR1 and CDR2: LNHDA and SQIVND (reference sequence). V was shortened by 9 bases and J by 0 bases, with 11 bases between the two germline ends. CDR3 size: 13 residues. Here the CDR3 DNA reads TGTGCCAGCTCAGTAATGGTGAACACTGAAGCTTTCTTT. The encoded protein is CASSVMVNTEAFF.

The J gene is TRBJ2-7, the V gene TRBV5-4, with TRBD1 matching over 7 bases. V lost 4 bases, J lost 0 bases, and 7 bases stayed unmatched. Germline loops: CDR1 SGHNT, CDR2 YYREEE (reference sequence). The CDR3 runs 15 residues. This chain's CDR3 is CASSAPGTASYEQYF. DNA for the CDR3: TGTGCCAGCAGCGCCCCCGGGACAGCCTCCTACGAGCAGTACTTC.

The V call is TRBV30, the J call TRBJ2-5; 8 bases match TRBD1. The germline gives CDR1 GTSNPN, CDR2 SVGIG (reference sequence). Trimming removed 5 bases from V and 2 bases from J; junction bases left unmatched: 10. This CDR3 has 15 residues. In DNA, the CDR3 is TGTGCCTGGGGGCTCACAGGGGGAGTTCAAGAGACCCAGTACTTC. Its protein product is CAWGLTGGVQETQYF.

This chain links TRBV7-6 with TRBJ2-7, with D maybe TRBD2 (7 bases). V shed 5 bases and J shed 9 bases, with 23 bases lying between them. Germline V gene data show CDR1 as SGHVS and CDR2 as FNYEAQ. This CDR3 is 15 amino acids long. The CDR3 region is CASSPSGGGQRGQYF. CDR3 sequence (DNA): TGTGCCAGCAGCCCTTCGGGCGGGGGCCAAAGAGGGCAGTACTTC.

The count of this clone is one. This chain connects TRBV20-1 to TRBJ1-1; a possible D gene is TRBD1 (6 bases). This CDR3 region has 11 residues. Looked up from germline, CDR1 is DFQATT and CDR2 is SNEGSKA (reference sequence). The V gene lost 3 bases and the J gene lost 8 bases, with 10 bases spanning the gap. In nucleotides, the CDR3 is TGCAGTGCTAGGGAAACAGGGGAAGCTTTCTTT. Its translation is CSARETGEAFF.

The chain has TRBV7-9 and TRBJ2-1; maybe TRBD1 (5 bases). Germline V gives CDR1 SEHNR, CDR2 FQNEAQ (reference sequence). V lost 5 bases and J lost 8, with 16 bases in between. The CDR3 totals 14 residues. This chain's CDR3 is CASSVVQVGDEQFF. CDR3 DNA: TGTGCCAGCAGCGTAGTACAGGTCGGCGATGAGCAGTTCTTC.

The chain couples TRBV27 to TRBJ2-2, with D possibly TRBD1 on 5 matching bases. This CDR3 comprises 18 residues. Per the germline V gene, CDR1 is MNHEY and CDR2 is SMNVEV (reference sequence). Trimming left V 0 bases short and J 3 bases short, with 17 bases between. The DNA for the CDR3 is TGTGCCAGCAGTTTATCTCGAGCCAGGGTAATCGACACCGGGGAGCTGTTTTTT. This gives the protein CASSLSRARVIDTGELFF.

This chain connects TRBV19 to TRBJ1-4; tentative D call: TRBD1 (5 bases). CDR3 size: 14 residues. Trimming took 5 bases from V and 7 from J, leaving 14 bases between them. CDR1 and CDR2 (germline): LNHDA, SQIVND (reference sequence). The CDR3 spells CASSPGGGSEKLFF. The CDR3 nucleotides are TGTGCCAGTAGTCCAGGTGGGGGGAGTGAAAAACTGTTTTTT.

This clone turned up a few times. V gene TRBV5-6 combines with J gene TRBJ1-2; D perhaps matches TRBD1 (5 bases). Germline-derived CDR1 and CDR2 are SGHDT and YYEEEE. The ends were cut back, 2 bases at V and 12 bases at J, with 14 bases in the middle. The CDR3 spans 12 residues. CDR3 DNA: TGTGCCAGCAGCTTTGGGTCTTCAGGGCACACCTTC. Amino acid sequence: CASSFGSSGHTF.